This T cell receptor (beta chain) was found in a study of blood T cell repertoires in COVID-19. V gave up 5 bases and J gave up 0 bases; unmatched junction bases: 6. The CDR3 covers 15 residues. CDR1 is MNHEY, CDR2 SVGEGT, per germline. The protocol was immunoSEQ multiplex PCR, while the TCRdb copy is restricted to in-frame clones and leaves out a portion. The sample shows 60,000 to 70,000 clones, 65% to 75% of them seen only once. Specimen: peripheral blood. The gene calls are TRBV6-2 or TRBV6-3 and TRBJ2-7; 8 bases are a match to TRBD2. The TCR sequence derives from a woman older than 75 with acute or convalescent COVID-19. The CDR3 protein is CASSVAGTLSYEQYF. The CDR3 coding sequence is TGTGCCAGCAGTGTAGCGGGAACGCTCTCCTACGAGCAGTACTTC.